This T cell receptor (beta chain) was observed in a study of CD8 T cells in ankylosing spondylitis. Whole-study findings and limits: Clones linked to disease were reported to show significant enrichment in matched ankylosing spondylitis synovial fluid. Previously reported in reactive arthritis synovial fluid and blood were some of the motif variants. Blood from ankylosing spondylitis patients appeared to carry a characteristic roughly eight-variant TCR beta motif. Disease-linked clones, CD8+, were relatively rare in peripheral blood.

Construction of TCR beta libraries was performed using quantitative 5'-RACE with molecular barcodes. TCRdb re-analysed the 5' RACE reads in MiXCR, keeping a single row per CDR3 protein. The sample includes over 600,000 distinct CDR3 sequences, around a fifth of them seen just once. Germline CDR1 reads MGHRA; CDR2 reads YSYEKL. V was pared by 0 bases and J by 4 bases, with 15 bases between. The CDR3 has 16 residues. This clonotype was observed a few times. Its cognate antigen is unknown. Sequencing input: blood, either unsorted or a sorted T cell fraction (not recorded which). This chain uses TRBV4-1 with TRBJ1-1; possibly TRBD1 for D (5 bases). The receptor was derived from a male donor with ankylosing spondylitis. For the CDR3, the DNA is TGCGCCAGCAGCCAAGATTCGCCAGGGACGGGCACTGAAGCTTTCTTT. Translation: CASSQDSPGTGTEAFF.